This entry concerns a single TCR beta chain. The antigen remains unidentified. The data originate from a study of shared clonotypes between healthy human individuals. On the study more broadly: Each donor had three CD4 naive, three CD4 memory, two CD8 naive and one CD8 memory plate. General observations from the study: Sampling used blood alone; tissue repertoires probably differ. What limited the represented genetic and exposure-history diversity was the small number of donors.

Sequencing was performed with immunoSEQ multiplex PCR; in TCRdb, only in-frame clones are kept and a portion is missing. The sample lists approximately 2.5 million clones, 93% seen once, with approximately 0.36% in the top ten. Germline V CDR1 and CDR2: LNHDA, SQIVND (reference sequence). V lost 6 bases and J lost 0, with 15 bases in between. The CDR3 contains 16 residues. The TCR comes from a man younger than 30 in good health. Some clones in this sample may be carry-over from other donors' samples. The chain links TRBV19 to TRBJ1-3, with TRBD1 as a possible D gene (6 bases). The material sequenced was naive CD4+ T cells from PBMCs. Subset defined: CD45RA+ positively selected. DNA for the CDR3: TGTGCCAGTAGAACCTCAGGACAGAGCTCTGGAAACACCATATATTTT. Protein product: CASRTSGQSSGNTIYF.